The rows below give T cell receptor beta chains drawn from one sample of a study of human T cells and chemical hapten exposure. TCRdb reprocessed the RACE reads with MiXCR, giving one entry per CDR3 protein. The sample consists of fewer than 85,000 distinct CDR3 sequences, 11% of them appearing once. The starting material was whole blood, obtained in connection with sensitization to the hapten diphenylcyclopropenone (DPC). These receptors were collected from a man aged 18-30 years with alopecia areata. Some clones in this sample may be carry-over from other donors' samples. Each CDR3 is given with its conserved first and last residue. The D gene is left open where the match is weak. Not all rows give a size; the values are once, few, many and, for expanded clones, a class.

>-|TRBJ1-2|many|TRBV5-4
CASSLDAGTFYGYTF
TGTGCCAGCAGCTTGGACGCAGGGACCTTCTATGGCTACACCTTC
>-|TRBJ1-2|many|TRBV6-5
CASSYGYGYTF
TGTGCCAGCAGTTACGGCTATGGCTACACCTTC
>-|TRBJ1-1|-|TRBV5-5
CASDIRSEAFF
TGTGCCAGCGATATTCGCTCTGAAGCTTTCTTT
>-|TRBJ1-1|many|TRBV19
CASTYDGGAVVAEAFF
TGTGCCAGTACCTACGACGGGGGGGCCGTAGTCGCTGAAGCTTTCTTT
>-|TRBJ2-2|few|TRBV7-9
CASSLISRGANTGELFF
TGTGCCAGCAGCTTAATTTCTCGGGGGGCAAACACCGGGGAGCTGTTTTTT
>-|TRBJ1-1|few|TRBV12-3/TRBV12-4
CASLPSRTFNTEAFF
TGTGCCAGCCTTCCGTCCCGGACATTCAACACTGAAGCTTTCTTT
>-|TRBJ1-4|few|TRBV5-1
CASRERSEKLFF
TGCGCCAGCAGGGAACGCAGTGAAAAACTGTTTTTT
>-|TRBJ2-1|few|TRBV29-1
CSVAPGRLSYNEQFF
TGCAGCGTCGCCCCAGGTAGACTCTCCTACAATGAGCAGTTCTTC
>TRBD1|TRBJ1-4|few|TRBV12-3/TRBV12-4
CASSSYSGQGDEKLFF
TGTGCCAGCAGTTCCTATTCGGGACAGGGCGATGAAAAACTGTTTTTT
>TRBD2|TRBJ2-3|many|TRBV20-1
CSATSGGAGDTQYF
TGCAGTGCTACTAGCGGGGGGGCGGGAGATACGCAGTATTTT
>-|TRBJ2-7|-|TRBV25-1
CASSGVHEQYF
TGTGCCAGCAGTGGGGTACACGAGCAGTACTTC
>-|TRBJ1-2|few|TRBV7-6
CASSFWEDGYTF
TGTGCCAGCAGCTTTTGGGAGGACGGCTACACCTTC
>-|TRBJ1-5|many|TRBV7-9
CASSLGVGNQPQHF
TGTGCCAGCAGCTTAGGCGTTGGCAATCAGCCCCAGCATTTT
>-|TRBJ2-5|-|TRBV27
CASSLGDGPRETQYF
TGTGCCAGCAGTTTAGGAGACGGCCCAAGAGAGACCCAGTACTTC
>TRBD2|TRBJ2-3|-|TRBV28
CASSPMEAGVRDTQYF
TGTGCCAGCAGTCCCATGGAAGCGGGGGTTCGAGATACGCAGTATTTT
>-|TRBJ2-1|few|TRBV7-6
CASSFGGGDEQFF
TGTGCCAGCAGCTTCGGAGGGGGCGATGAGCAGTTCTTC
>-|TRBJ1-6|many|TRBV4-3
CASSQDFGGYNSPLHF
TGCGCCAGCAGCCAAGATTTCGGCGGCTATAATTCACCCCTCCACTTT
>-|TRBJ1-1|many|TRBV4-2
CASSQVAADTEAFF
TGTGCCAGCAGCCAAGTCGCTGCTGACACTGAAGCTTTCTTT
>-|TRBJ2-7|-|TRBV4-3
CASSQGPHLRHLSKEQYF
TGCGCCAGCAGCCAAGGCCCCCACCTCCGCCACCTGAGCAAAGAGCAGTACTTC
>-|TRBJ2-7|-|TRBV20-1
CSAPLENSYEQYF
TGCAGTGCTCCCTTAGAGAATTCGTACGAGCAGTACTTC
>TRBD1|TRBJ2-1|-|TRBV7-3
CASSHGTVANEQFF
TGTGCCAGCAGCCACGGGACAGTGGCCAATGAGCAGTTCTTC
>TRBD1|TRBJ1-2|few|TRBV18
CASSPLTGRDLYGYTF
TGTGCCAGCTCACCACTGACAGGGCGCGACCTCTATGGCTACACCTTC
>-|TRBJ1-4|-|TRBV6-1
CASRGRSSTTNEKLFF
TGTGCCAGCAGAGGCAGGTCCTCTACAACTAATGAAAAACTGTTTTTT
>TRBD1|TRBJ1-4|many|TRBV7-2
CASSNPGQAGEKLFF
TGTGCCAGCAGCAACCCGGGACAGGCGGGTGAAAAACTGTTTTTT
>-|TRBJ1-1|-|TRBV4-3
CASSQEQGRVAEAFF
TGCGCCAGCAGCCAAGAACAGGGCCGGGTGGCTGAAGCTTTCTTT
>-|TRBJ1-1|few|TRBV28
CASSLSGTEAFF
TGTGCCAGCAGTTTATCCGGCACTGAAGCTTTCTTT
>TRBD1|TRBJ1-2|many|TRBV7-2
CASSLSGTGRSGYTF
TGTGCCAGCAGCTTATCTGGGACAGGGCGCTCTGGCTACACCTTC
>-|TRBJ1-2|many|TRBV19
CASSPDPTETGFYGYTF
TGTGCCAGTAGTCCGGACCCGACGGAAACTGGGTTCTATGGCTACACCTTC
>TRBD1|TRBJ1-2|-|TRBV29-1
CSVDGTDYGYTF
TGCAGCGTTGATGGGACAGACTATGGCTACACCTTC
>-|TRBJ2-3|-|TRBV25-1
CASSEWETRGTDTQYF
TGTGCCAGCAGTGAATGGGAGACTAGGGGCACAGATACGCAGTATTTT
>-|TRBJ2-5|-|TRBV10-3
CAISGAREETQYF
TGTGCCATCAGTGGGGCAAGGGAAGAGACCCAGTACTTC
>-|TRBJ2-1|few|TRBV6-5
CASSYDGAGGSNEQFF
TGTGCCAGCAGTTACGACGGGGCAGGGGGGAGCAATGAGCAGTTCTTC
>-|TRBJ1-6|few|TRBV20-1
CSARGLLNSPLHF
TGCAGTGCTAGGGGACTTCTAAATTCACCCCTCCACTTT
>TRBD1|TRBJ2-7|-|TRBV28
CASSLRGQGYEQYF
TGTGCCAGCAGTTTAAGGGGACAGGGCTACGAGCAGTACTTC
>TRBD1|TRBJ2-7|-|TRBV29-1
CSVGDRNEQYF
TGCAGCGTTGGGGACAGAAACGAGCAGTACTTC
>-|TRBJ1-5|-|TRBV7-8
CASSLVGSNQPQHF
TGTGCCAGCAGCTTAGTCGGTAGCAATCAGCCCCAGCATTTT
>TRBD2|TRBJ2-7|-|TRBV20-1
CSATSRGGLYEQYF
TGCAGTGCTACTAGCCGGGGGGGGCTCTACGAGCAGTACTTC
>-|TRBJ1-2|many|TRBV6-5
CASSPRGRDYTF
TGTGCCAGCAGCCCGCGGGGGCGCGACTACACCTTC
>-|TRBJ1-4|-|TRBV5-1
CASSTLDSHNEKLFF
TGCGCCAGCAGCACACTGGACAGCCATAATGAAAAACTGTTTTTT
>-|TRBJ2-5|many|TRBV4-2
CASSQGSGAGASQETQYF
TGTGCCAGCAGCCAAGGTTCGGGAGCTGGAGCCTCCCAAGAGACCCAGTACTTC
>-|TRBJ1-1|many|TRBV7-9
CASSSQGSNTEAFF
TGTGCCAGCAGTTCCCAGGGGTCGAACACTGAAGCTTTCTTT
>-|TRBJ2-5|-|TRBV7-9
CASSTIGGPTQETQYF
TGTGCCAGCAGCACGATCGGGGGGCCTACCCAAGAGACCCAGTACTTC
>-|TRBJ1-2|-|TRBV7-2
CASSPRRQTCYGYTF
TGTGCCAGCAGCCCGAGGAGACAGACTTGCTATGGCTACACCTTC
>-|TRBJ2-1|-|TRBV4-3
CASSQDRAWGEQFF
TGCGCCAGCAGCCAAGATCGAGCTTGGGGTGAGCAGTTCTTC
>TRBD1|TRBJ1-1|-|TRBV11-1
CASSLDQGVTEAFF
TGTGCCAGCAGCTTAGACCAGGGGGTCACTGAAGCTTTCTTT
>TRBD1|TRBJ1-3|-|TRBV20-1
CSAGTASGNTIYF
TGCAGTGCCGGGACAGCCTCTGGAAACACCATATATTTT
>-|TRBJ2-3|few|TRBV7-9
CASSRKSNTRTDTQYF
TGTGCCAGCAGCCGGAAGTCTAACACCCGCACAGATACGCAGTATTTT
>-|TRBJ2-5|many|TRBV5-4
CASSNQETQYF
TGTGCCAGCAGCAACCAAGAGACCCAGTACTTC